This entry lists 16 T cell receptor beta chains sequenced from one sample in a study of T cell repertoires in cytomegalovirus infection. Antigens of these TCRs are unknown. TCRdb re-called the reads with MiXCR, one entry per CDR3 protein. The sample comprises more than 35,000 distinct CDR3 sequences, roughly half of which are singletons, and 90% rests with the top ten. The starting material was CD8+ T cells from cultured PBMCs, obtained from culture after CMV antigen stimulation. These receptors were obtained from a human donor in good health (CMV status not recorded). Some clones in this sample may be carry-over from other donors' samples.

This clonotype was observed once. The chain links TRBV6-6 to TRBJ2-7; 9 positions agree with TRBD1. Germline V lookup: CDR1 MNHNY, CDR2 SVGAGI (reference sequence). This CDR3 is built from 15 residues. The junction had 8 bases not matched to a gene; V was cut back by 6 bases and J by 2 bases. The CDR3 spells CASSGDREIPYEQYF. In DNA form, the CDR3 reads TGTGCCAGCAGCGGGGACAGGGAGATCCCCTACGAGCAGTACTTC.

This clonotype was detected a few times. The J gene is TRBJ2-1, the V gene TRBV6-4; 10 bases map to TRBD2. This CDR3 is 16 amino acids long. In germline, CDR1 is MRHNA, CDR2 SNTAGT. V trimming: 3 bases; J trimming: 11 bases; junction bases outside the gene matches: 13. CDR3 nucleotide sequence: TGTGCCAGCAGTGATTCGCTGGAACTAGCGGGGACCAAGCAGTTCTTC. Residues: CASSDSLELAGTKQFF.

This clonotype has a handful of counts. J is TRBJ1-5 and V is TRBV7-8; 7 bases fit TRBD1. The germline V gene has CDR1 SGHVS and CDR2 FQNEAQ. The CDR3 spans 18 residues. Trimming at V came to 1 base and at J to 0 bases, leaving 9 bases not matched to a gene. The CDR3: CASSLESRQGNSNQPQHF. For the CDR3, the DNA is TGTGCCAGCAGCTTAGAGTCCCGACAGGGTAATAGCAATCAGCCCCAGCATTTT. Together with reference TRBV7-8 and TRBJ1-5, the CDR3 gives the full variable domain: GAGVSQSPRYKVAKRGQDVALRCDPISGHVSLFWYQQALGQGPEFLTYFQNEAQLDKSGLPSDRFFAERPEGSVSTLKIQRTQQEDSAVYLCASSLESRQGNSNQPQHFGDGTRLSIL.

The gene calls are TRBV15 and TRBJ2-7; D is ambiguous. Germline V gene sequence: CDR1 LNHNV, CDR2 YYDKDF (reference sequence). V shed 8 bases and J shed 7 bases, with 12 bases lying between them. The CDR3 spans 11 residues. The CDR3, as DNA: TGTGCCACCTCAACCGGCCGGGAGCAGTACTTC. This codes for CATSTGREQYF.

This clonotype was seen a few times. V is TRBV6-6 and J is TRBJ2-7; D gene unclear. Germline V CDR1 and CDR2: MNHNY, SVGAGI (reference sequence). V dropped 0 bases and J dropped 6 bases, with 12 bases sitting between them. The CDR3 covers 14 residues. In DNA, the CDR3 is TGTGCCAGCAGTTACTCGATCACAGCTAGCGAGCAGTACTTC. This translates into CASSYSITASEQYF.

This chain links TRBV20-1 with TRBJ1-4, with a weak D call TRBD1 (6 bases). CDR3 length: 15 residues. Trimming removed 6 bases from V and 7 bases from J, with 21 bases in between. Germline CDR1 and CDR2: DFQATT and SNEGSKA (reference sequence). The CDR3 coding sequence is TGCAGTGCAGTAAACAGGGTTCCGAGACGTGAAAAACTGTTTTTT. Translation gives CSAVNRVPRREKLFF.

The CDR3 is CAWQTGIGVYNEQFF. The CDR3 nucleotides are TGTGCCTGGCAGACGGGAATAGGAGTCTACAATGAGCAGTTCTTC. The V call is TRBV30, the J call TRBJ2-1; D is possibly TRBD2 (5 bases). Trimming pared 5 bases from V and 3 bases from J, leaving 17 bases between. Germline V gives CDR1 GTSNPN, CDR2 SVGIG (reference sequence). This CDR3 region has 15 residues.

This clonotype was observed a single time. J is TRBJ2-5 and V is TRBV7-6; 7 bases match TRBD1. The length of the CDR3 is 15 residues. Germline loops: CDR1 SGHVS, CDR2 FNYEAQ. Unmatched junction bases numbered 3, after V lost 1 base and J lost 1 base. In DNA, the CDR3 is TGTGCCAGCAGCTTAGAGGGACAGAGCCAAGAGACCCAGTACTTC. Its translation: CASSLEGQSQETQYF.

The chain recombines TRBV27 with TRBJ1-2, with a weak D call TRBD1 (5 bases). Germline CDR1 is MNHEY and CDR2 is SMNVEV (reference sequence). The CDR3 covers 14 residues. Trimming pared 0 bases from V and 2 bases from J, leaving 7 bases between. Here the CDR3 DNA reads TGTGCCAGCAGTTTATCTCAGGGCAACTATGGCTACACCTTC. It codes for CASSLSQGNYGYTF.

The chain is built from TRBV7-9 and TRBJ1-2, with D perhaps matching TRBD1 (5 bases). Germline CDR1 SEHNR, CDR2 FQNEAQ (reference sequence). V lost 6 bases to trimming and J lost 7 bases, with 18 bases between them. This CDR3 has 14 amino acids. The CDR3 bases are TGTGCCAGCAGGGCCGGGACGGACAAGCCTGGCTACACCTTC. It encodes CASRAGTDKPGYTF.

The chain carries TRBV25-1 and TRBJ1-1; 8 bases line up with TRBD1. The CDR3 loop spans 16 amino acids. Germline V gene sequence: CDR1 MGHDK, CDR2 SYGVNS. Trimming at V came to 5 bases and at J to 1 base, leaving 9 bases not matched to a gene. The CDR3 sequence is CASSPIGQGKNTEAFF. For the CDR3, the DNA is TGTGCCAGCAGTCCAATCGGACAGGGTAAGAACACTGAAGCTTTCTTT.

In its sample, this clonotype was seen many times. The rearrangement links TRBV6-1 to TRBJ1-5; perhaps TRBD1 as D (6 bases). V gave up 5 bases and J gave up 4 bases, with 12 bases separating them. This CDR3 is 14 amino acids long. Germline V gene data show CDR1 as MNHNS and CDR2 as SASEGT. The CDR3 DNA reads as TGTGCCAGCAGTTCGTACAGGGCGAATCAGCCCCAGCATTTT. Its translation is CASSSYRANQPQHF.

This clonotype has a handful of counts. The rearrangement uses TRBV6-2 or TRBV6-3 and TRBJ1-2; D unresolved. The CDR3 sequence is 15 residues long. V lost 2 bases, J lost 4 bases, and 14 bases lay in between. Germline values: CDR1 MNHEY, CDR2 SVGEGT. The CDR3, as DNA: TGTGCCAGCAGTTACATCCGTCAAGGCCCCTATGGCTACACCTTC. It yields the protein CASSYIRQGPYGYTF.

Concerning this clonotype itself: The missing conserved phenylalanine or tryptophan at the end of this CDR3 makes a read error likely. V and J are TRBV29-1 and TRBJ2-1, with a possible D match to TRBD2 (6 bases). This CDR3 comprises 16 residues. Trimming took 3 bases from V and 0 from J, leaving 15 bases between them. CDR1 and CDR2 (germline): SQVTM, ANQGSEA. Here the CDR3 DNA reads TGCAGCGTTGACGGTTACGCGGGGCTCTCCTACAATGAGCAGTTCTCC. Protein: CSVDGYAGLSYNEQFS.

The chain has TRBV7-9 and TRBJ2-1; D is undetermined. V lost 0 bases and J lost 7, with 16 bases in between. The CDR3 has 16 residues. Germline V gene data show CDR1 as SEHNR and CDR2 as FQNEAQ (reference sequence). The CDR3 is CASSLALNPKGNEQFF. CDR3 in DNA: TGTGCCAGCAGCTTAGCCCTCAATCCAAAAGGGAATGAGCAGTTCTTC.

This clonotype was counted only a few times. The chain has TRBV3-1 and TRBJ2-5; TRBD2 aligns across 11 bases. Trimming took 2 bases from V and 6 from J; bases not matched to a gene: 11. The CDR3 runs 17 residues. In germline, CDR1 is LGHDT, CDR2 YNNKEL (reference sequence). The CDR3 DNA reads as TGTGCCAGCAGCCAAACGATACTAGCGGGGGCTCCTAAGACCCAGTACTTC. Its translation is CASSQTILAGAPKTQYF.